The T cell receptor beta chain under discussion was sequenced for a study of shared clonotypes between healthy human individuals. As for the study in general: CD4 naive cells filled three plates per donor, CD4 memory three, CD8 naive two and CD8 memory one.

Concerning this clone itself: What it recognizes is unknown.

Study-level points and caveats: Memory subsets had estimated richness that was generally smaller than that of naive subsets. Clonotype sharing across donors was expected to vary with sequencing depth.

The material for each subset, its genomic DNA, was split evenly across several immunoSEQ plates. Measured with immunoSEQ multiplex PCR; TCRdb has only the in-frame clones, and not every one. Of under 1,100,000 clones listed, about 80% are singletons. The CDR3 runs to 16 residues. The germline V gene encodes CDR1 GTSNPN and CDR2 SVGIG (reference sequence). The V end lost 1 base, the J end lost 0 bases, and 13 bases lay between the germline ends. The sample comprised memory CD4+ T cells sorted from blood. Subset given: CD45RA-negative fraction. This TCR was recovered from a man between 18 and 35 years old in good health. V is TRBV30 and J is TRBJ2-4; D is ambiguous. CDR3 nucleotide sequence: TGTGCCTGGAGTGACCCCGGGCGACTAGCCAAAAACATTCAGTACTTC. It specifies CAWSDPGRLAKNIQYF.